The source of this TCR beta chain is a study of vaccination effects on CD4 cells after COVID-19. Study-wide context: Post-vaccine sampling occurred a median 72 days after the second dose. Study-wide findings and caveats: Marked clonal contraction of both clone types appeared late after vaccination.

Using viral peptide pools, the ViraFEST assay grew out antigen-specific CD4+ T cells prior to sequencing. Subsequent to less than 13 days of culture, CD4+ T cells were isolated. All participants had two doses of either the BNT162b2 or mRNA-1273 vaccine. A few million PBMC were placed in each well, which was supplemented with 10 IU/ml IL-2 and around 10 ug/ml peptides. Half the medium was swapped for IL-2 medium on days 3 and 7. Assay: immunoSEQ multiplex PCR; the TCRdb copy retains only in-frame clones and omits some. This sample has some 40,000 clones, with about 80% found just once. With 8 bases clipped from V and 3 bases from J, the junction kept 7 bases outside the gene matches. CDR1 and CDR2 from the germline V gene are LNHDA and SQIVND (reference sequence). This CDR3 region has 14 residues. As regards this clone: Antigen specificity is unknown.

Sequencing used CD4+ T cells from PBMCs cultured with HCoV-NL63 spike peptides, obtained after COVID-19 vaccination. This rearrangement joins TRBV19 to TRBJ1-1; 9 positions match TRBD1. The receptor comes from a human donor who received a COVID-19 vaccine. Some clones in this sample may be carry-over from other donors' samples. CDR3 amino acids: CASRRDRADTEAFF. The CDR3 DNA follows: TGTGCCAGTCGCCGGGACAGGGCCGACACTGAAGCTTTCTTT.